This T cell receptor (beta chain) appears in the sequencing data of a study of CD8 T cells in ankylosing spondylitis. Points from the study as a whole: Clones that were linked to disease were CD8+ and were relatively rare in peripheral blood. Blood from ankylosing spondylitis patients appeared to carry a characteristic eight-variant TCR beta motif. Earlier reports found some motif variants in synovial fluid and blood in reactive arthritis. Disease-linked clones reportedly concentrated significantly in matched ankylosing spondylitis synovial fluid.

Comment on this clonotype: The antigen is undetermined.

It was by quantitative 5'-RACE with molecular barcodes that TCR beta libraries were made. MiXCR, run by TCRdb on the 5' RACE reads, gives a single entry per CDR3 protein. The sample has 670,000 or so distinct CDR3 sequences, 15% to 20% seen once. Sequencing was done on a sample of blood, either unsorted or a sorted T cell fraction (not recorded which). The sequence was collected from a male donor with ankylosing spondylitis.

The CDR3 region is CGGEAADTQYF. CDR3 DNA: TGCGGGGGTGAGGCCGCAGATACGCAGTATTTT. The rearrangement joins TRBV29-1 to TRBJ2-3; D is tentatively TRBD1 or TRBD2 (5 bases each). Germline V gene sequence: CDR1 SQVTM, CDR2 ANQGSEA. The CDR3 is 11 amino acids.